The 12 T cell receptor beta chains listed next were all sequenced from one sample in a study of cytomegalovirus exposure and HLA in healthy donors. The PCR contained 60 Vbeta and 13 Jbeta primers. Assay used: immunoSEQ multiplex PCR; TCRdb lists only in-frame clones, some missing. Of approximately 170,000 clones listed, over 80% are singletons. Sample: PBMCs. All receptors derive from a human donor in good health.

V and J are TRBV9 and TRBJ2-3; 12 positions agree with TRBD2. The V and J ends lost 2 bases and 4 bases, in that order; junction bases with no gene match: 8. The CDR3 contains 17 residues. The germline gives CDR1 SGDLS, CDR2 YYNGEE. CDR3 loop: CASSVYASGGAPDTQYF. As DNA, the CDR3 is TGTGCCAGCAGCGTCTATGCTAGCGGGGGGGCCCCAGATACGCAGTATTTT.

The CDR3 here is CASSLEAGLAGGINEQFF. The CDR3 coding sequence is TGTGCCAGCAGCTTAGAGGCGGGTTTAGCGGGGGGCATCAATGAGCAGTTCTTC. The chain couples TRBV7-9 to TRBJ2-1; TRBD2 agrees at 10 bases. The CDR3 totals 18 residues. Germline V gene sequence: CDR1 SEHNR, CDR2 FQNEAQ (reference sequence). Losses at the gene ends were 1 base for V and 6 bases for J; bases not matched to a gene: 12.

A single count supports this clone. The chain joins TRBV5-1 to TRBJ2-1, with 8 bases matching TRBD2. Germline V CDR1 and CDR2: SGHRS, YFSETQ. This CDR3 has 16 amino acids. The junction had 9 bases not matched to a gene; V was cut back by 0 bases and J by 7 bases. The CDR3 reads CASSLVPGGARNEQFF. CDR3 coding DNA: TGCGCCAGCAGCTTGGTTCCGGGGGGGGCCAGAAATGAGCAGTTCTTC.

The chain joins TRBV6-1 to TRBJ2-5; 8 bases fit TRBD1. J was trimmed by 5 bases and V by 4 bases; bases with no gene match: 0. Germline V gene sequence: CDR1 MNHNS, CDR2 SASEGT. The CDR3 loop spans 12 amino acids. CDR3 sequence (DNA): TGTGCCAGCAGTGGACAGGGGGAGACCCAGTACTTC. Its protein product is CASSGQGETQYF.

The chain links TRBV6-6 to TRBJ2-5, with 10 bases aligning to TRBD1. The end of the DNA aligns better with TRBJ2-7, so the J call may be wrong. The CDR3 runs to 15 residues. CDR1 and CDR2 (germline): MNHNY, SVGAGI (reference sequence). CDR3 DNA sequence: TGTGCCAGCAGTTACTCGACAGGGGGCCTTTACGAGCAGTACTTC. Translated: CASSYSTGGLYEQYF.

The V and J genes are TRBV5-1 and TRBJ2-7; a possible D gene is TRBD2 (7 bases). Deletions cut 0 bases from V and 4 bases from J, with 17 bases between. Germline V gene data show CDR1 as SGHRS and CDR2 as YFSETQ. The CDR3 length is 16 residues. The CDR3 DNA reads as TGCGCCAGCAGCTTGGGACAGGCGGGGGTGTTTTACGAGCAGTACTTC. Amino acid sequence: CASSLGQAGVFYEQYF.

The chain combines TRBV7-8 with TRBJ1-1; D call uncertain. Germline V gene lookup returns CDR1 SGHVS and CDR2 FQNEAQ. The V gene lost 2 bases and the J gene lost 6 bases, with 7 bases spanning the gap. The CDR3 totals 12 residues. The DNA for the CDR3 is TGTGCCAGCAGCTTATTAGCGCCTGAAGCTTTCTTT. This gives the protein CASSLLAPEAFF.

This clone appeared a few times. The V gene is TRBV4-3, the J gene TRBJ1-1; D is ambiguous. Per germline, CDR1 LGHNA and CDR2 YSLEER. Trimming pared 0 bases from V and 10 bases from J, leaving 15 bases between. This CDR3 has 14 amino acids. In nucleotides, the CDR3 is TGCGCCAGCAGCCAAGAGCGGCGGAGCTCTGTAGCTTTCTTT. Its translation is CASSQERRSSVAFF.

The CDR3 region has the DNA TGTGCCAGCAGGGACACTTCGAACACCGGGGAGCTGTTTTTT. The encoded protein is CASRDTSNTGELFF. The rearrangement uses TRBV6-1 and TRBJ2-2; TRBD1 is a possible D gene (5 bases). This CDR3 contains 14 residues. V lost 6 bases, J lost 0 bases, and 8 bases lay in between. Germline lookup yields CDR1 MNHNS and CDR2 SASEGT.

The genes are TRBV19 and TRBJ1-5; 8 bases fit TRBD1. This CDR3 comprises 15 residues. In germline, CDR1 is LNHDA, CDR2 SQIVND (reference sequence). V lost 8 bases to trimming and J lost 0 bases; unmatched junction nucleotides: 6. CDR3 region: CASCRGPYSNQPQHF. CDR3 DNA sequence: TGTGCCAGTTGCAGGGGGCCCTATAGCAATCAGCCCCAGCATTTT.

DNA of the CDR3: TGTGCCAGCAGTGAATGGCAGGGGGATAAACTGTTTTTT. This translates into CASSEWQGDKLFF. The chain couples TRBV2 to TRBJ1-4; 7 bases agree with TRBD1. CDR3 length: 13 amino acids. CDR1 and CDR2 (germline): SNHLY, FYNNEI. The J segment lost 11 bases and the V segment lost 2 bases, leaving 5 bases of the junction unmatched.

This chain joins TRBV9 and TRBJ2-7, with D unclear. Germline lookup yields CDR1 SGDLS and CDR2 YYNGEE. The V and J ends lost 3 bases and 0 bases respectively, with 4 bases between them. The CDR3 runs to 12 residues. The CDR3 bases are TGTGCCAGCAGCGGGAGCTCCTACGAGCAGTACTTC. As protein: CASSGSSYEQYF.